This T cell receptor beta chain appears in the sequencing data of a study of T cell responses to AZD1222 COVID-19 vaccine. Study-level points and caveats: None of the repertoires were sampled until the peak T cell response had passed. Spike was spanned by vaccine-associated CD4 TCRs, with dominance at 160-218 and 743-854. Donors skewed white British and female; clonal diversity was possibly underestimated. Spike-specific TCRs gained breadth and depth after people received two AZD1222 doses.

Concerning this clone itself: Antigen: not known.

Repertoires were generated with immunoSEQ multiplex PCR, while TCRdb's copy carries only in-frame clones and drops some. The data show more than 75,000 clones, with approximately 90% seen just once and 7.5% held by the top ten. Here the sequenced sample was peripheral blood, taken on day 0 of AZD1222 vaccination. This TCR was recovered from an adult in good health.

The CDR3 DNA sequence: TGTGCCAGCAGTACGACCACAGGGCGAGGCTATGGCTACACCTTC. Amino acids: CASSTTTGRGYGYTF. This sequence joins TRBV6-5 and TRBJ1-2; D perhaps matches TRBD1 (6 bases). This CDR3 has 15 amino acids. Deletions cut 5 bases from V and 4 bases from J, with 17 bases between. Germline V lookup: CDR1 MNHEY, CDR2 SVGAGI.